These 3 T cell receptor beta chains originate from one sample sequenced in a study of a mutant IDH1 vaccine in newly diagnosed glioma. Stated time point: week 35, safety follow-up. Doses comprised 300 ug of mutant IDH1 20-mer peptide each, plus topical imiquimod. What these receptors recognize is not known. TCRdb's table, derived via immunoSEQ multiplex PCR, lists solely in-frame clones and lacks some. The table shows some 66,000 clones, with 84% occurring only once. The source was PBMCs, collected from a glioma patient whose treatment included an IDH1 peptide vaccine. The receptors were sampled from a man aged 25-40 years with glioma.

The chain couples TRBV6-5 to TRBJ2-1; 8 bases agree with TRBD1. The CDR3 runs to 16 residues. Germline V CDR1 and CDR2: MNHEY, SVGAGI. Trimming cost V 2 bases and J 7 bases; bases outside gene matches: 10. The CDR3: CASSYLGQGLHNEQFF. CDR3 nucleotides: TGTGCCAGCAGTTACCTAGGACAGGGACTGCATAATGAGCAGTTCTTC.

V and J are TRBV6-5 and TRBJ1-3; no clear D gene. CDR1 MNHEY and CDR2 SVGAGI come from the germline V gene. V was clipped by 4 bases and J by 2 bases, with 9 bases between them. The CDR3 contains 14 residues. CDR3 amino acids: CASSLRETGNTIYF. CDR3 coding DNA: TGTGCCAGCAGTTTACGGGAGACTGGAAACACCATATATTTT.

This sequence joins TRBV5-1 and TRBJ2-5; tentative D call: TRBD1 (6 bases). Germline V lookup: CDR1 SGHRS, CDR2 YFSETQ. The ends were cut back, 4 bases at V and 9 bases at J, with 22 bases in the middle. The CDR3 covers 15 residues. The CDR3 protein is CASSPTSGAPGAQYF. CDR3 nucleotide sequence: TGCGCCAGCAGCCCGACTTCCGGGGCCCCAGGGGCCCAGTACTTC.